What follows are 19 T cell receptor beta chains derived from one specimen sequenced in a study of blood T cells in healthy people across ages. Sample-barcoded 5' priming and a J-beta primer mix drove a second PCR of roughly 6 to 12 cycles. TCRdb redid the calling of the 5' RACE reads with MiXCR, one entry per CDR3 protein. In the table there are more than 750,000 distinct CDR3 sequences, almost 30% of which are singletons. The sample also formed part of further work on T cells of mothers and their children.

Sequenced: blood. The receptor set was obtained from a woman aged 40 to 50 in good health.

The CDR3 here is CATSRDLAGGNTGELFF. As DNA, the CDR3 is TGTGCCACCAGCAGAGATTTGGCAGGGGGGAACACCGGGGAGCTGTTTTTT. The chain joins TRBV15 to TRBJ2-2; 7 nucleotides line up with TRBD1. Trimming cost V 0 bases and J 1 base; bases outside gene matches: 5. The CDR3 length is 17 residues. Per germline, CDR1 LNHNV and CDR2 YYDKDF (reference sequence).

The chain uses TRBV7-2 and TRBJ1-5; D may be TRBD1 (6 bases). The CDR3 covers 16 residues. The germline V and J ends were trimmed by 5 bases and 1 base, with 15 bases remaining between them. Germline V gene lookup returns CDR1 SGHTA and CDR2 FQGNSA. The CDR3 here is CASSPQVQGSNQPQHF. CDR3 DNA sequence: TGTGCCAGCAGCCCGCAGGTACAGGGAAGCAATCAGCCCCAGCATTTT.

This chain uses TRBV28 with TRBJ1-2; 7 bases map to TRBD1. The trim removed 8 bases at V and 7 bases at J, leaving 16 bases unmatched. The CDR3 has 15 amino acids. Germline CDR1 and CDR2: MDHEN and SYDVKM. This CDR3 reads CASSPQGSEGGGYTF. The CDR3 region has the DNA TGTGCCAGCTCCCCACAGGGGTCGGAGGGGGGTGGCTACACCTTC.

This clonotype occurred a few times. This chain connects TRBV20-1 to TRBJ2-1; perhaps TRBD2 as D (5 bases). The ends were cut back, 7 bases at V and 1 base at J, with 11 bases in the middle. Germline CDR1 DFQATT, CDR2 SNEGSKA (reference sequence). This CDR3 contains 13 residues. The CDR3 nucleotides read TGCAGTGTCAGTGGACTTTCCTACAATGAGCAGTTCTTC. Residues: CSVSGLSYNEQFF.

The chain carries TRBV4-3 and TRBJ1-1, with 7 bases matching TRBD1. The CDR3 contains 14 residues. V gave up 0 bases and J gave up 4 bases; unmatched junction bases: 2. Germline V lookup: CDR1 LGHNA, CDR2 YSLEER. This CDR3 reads CASSQDRGLTEAFF. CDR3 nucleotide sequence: TGCGCCAGCAGCCAAGATAGGGGGCTCACTGAAGCTTTCTTT.

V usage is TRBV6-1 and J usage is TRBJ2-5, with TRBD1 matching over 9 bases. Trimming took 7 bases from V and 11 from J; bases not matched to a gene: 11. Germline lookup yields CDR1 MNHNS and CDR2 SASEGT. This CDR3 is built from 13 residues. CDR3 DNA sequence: TGTGCCAGCACGGGGACAGGGTGGAATGAGCAGTACTTC. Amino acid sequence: CASTGTGWNEQYF.

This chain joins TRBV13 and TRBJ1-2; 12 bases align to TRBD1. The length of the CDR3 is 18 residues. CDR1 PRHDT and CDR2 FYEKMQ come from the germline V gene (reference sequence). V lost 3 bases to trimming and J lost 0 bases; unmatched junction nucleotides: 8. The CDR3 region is CASSFEGQGAVANYGYTF. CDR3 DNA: TGTGCCAGCAGCTTCGAGGGACAGGGGGCTGTAGCTAACTATGGCTACACCTTC.

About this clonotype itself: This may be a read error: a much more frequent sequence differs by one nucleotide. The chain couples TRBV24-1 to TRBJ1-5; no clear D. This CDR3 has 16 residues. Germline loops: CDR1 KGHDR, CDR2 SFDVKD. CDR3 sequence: CAASDSRQTSNQPQHF. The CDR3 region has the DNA TGTGCCGCCAGTGATAGTCGTCAGACTAGCAATCAGCCCCAGCATTTT.

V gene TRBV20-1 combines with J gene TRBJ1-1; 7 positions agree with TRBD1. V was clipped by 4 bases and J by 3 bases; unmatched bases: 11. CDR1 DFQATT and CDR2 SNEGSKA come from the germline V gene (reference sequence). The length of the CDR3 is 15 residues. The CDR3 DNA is TGCAGTGCTAATGGGGCAGGGGGTCACGACACTGAAGCTTTCTTT. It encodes CSANGAGGHDTEAFF.

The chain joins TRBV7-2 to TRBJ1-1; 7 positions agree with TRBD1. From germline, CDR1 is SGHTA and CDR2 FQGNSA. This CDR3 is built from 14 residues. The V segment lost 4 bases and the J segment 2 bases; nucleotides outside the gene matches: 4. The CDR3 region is CASSCQGVNTEAFF. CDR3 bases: TGTGCCAGCAGCTGCCAGGGGGTAAACACTGAAGCTTTCTTT.

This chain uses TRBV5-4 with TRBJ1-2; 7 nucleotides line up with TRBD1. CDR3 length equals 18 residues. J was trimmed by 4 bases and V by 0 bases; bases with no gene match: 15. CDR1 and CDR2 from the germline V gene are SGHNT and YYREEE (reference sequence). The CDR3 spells CASSLAGLKGAGRYGYTF. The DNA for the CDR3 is TGTGCCAGCAGCTTGGCCGGTTTGAAGGGGGCCGGGCGCTATGGCTACACCTTC.

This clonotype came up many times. Here the CDR3 reads CASSYQGQGDTQYF. The CDR3 nucleotides read TGTGCCAGCAGTTACCAGGGCCAAGGCGATACGCAGTATTTT. This rearrangement joins TRBV6-6 to TRBJ2-3, with D possibly being TRBD1 (5 bases). This CDR3 spans 14 amino acids. Trimming shortened V by 2 bases and J by 6 bases, and 12 bases separated the two germline ends. Germline CDR1 is MNHNY and CDR2 is SVGAGI (reference sequence).

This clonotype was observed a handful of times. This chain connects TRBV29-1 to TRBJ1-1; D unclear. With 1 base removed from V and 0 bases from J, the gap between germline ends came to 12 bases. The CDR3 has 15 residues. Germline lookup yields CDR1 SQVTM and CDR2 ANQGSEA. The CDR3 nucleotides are TGCAGCGTTGAAGCCTACTCTGGGATGAACACTGAAGCTTTCTTT. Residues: CSVEAYSGMNTEAFF.

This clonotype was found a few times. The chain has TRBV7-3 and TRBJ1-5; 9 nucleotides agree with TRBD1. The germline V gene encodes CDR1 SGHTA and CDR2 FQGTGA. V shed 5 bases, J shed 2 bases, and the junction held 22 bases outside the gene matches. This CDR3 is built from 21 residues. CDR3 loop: CASSVVPRDRVEGFGNQPQHF. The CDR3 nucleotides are TGTGCCAGCAGCGTAGTCCCCCGGGACAGGGTTGAAGGCTTCGGCAATCAGCCCCAGCATTTT.

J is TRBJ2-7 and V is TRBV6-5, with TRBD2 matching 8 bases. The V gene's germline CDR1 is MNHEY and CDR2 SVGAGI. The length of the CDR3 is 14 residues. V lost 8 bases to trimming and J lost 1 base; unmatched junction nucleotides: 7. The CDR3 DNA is TGTGCCAGCCGGGGGGGGCCCGGATCCTACGAGCAGTACTTC. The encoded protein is CASRGGPGSYEQYF.

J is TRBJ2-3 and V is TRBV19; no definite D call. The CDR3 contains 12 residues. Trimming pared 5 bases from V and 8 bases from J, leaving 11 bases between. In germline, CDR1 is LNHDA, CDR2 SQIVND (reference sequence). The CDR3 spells CASSGQVSTQYF. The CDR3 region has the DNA TGTGCCAGTAGTGGCCAGGTGTCTACGCAGTATTTT.

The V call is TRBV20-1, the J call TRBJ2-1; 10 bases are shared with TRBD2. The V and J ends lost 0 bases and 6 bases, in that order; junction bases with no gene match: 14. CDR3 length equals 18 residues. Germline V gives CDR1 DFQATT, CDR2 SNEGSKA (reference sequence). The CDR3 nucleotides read TGCAGTGCTAGAGATTGGGCTAGCGGGGGCCTCGGGGCCAATGAGCAGTTCTTC. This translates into CSARDWASGGLGANEQFF.

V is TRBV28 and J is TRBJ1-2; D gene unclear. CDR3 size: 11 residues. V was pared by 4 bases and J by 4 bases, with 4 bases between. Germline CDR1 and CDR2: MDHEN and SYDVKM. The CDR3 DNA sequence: TGTGCCAGCAGTTCCACCTATGGCTACACCTTC. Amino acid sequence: CASSSTYGYTF.

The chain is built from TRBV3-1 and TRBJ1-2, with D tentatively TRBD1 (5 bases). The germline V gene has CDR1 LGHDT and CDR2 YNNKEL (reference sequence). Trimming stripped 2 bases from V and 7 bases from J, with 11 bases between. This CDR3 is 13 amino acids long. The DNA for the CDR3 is TGTGCCAGCAGCCAACAGGGATCCTCTGGCTACACCTTC. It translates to CASSQQGSSGYTF.